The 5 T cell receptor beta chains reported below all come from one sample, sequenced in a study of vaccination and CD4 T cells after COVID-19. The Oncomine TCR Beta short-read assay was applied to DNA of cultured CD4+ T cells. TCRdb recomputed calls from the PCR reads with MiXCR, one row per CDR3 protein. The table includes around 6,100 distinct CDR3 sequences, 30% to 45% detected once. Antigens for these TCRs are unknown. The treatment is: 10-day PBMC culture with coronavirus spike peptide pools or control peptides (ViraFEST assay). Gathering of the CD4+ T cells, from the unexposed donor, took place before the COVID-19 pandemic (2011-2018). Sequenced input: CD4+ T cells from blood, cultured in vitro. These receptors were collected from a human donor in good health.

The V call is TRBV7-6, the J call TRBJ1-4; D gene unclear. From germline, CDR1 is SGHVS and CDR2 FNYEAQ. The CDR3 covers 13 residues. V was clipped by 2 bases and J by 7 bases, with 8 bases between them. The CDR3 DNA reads TGTGCCAGCAGCTTATCGGGGAGTGAAAAACTGTTTTTT. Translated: CASSLSGSEKLFF.

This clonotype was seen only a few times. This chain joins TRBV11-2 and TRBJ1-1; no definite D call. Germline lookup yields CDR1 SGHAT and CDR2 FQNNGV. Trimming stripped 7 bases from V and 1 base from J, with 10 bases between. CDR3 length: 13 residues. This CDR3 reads CASNQDRNTEAFF. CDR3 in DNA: TGTGCCAGCAACCAAGACCGGAACACTGAAGCTTTCTTT.

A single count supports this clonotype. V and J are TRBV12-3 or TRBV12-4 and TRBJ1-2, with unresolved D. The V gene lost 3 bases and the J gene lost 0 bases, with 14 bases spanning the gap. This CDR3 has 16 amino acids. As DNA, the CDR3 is TGTGCCAGCAGTTTTCTCCCCGCTGGAACTAACTATGGCTACACCTTC. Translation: CASSFLPAGTNYGYTF.

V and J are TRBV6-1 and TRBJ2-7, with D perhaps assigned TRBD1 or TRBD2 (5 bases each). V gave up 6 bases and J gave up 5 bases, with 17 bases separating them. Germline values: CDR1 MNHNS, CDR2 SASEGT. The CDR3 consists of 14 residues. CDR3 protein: CASSPYGARNEQYF. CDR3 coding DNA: TGTGCCAGCAGCCCATACGGGGCGAGAAACGAGCAGTACTTC.

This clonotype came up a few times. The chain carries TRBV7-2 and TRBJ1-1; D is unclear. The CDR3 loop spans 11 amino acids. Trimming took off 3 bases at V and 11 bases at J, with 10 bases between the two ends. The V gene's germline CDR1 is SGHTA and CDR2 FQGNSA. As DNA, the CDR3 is TGTGCCAGCAGCTTCGGGTTTGTCGCTTTCTTT. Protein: CASSFGFVAFF.